The 6 T cell receptor beta chains in this list originate from one sample, sequenced in a study of blood T cells in healthy people across ages. Next came a second PCR, run for about 7 to 12 cycles, which used a sample-barcoded 5' primer along with a J-beta primer mix. MiXCR was run by TCRdb on the 5' RACE reads, yielding one entry per CDR3 protein. The profile covers approximately 800,000 distinct CDR3 sequences, with about 48% appearing a single time and roughly two fifths taken by the ten largest. Sequenced sample: blood. The receptors shown here come from a man at least 80 years old in good health.

This rearrangement joins TRBV6-5 to TRBJ2-3, with 7 nucleotides matching TRBD1. The CDR3 has 14 amino acids. CDR1 MNHEY and CDR2 SVGAGI come from the germline V gene. V lost 4 bases to trimming and J lost 14 bases; unmatched junction nucleotides: 15. The CDR3 region is CASSWDRGSRYAYF. For the CDR3, the DNA is TGTGCCAGCAGTTGGGACAGAGGATCCAGATACGCGTATTTT.

The rearrangement uses TRBV5-8 and TRBJ1-2; 8 bases align to TRBD1. This CDR3 region has 14 residues. V was clipped by 5 bases and J by 7 bases; unmatched bases: 10. Germline V lookup: CDR1 SGHTS, CDR2 YDEGEE. As DNA, the CDR3 is TGTGCCAGCAGTTCGGACAGGGAGATTGGTGGCTACACCTTC. This encodes CASSSDREIGGYTF.

DNA of the CDR3: TGCAGTGCTAGAAGAGGTGTAGGACTAGCGGGGGGGACCCAGTACTTC. It translates to CSARRGVGLAGGTQYF. V gene TRBV20-1 combines with J gene TRBJ2-5, with 14 bases lining up with TRBD2. Germline CDR1 DFQATT, CDR2 SNEGSKA (reference sequence). V lost 2 bases, J lost 7 bases, and 9 bases stayed unmatched. This CDR3 spans 16 amino acids.

The chain recombines TRBV3-1 with TRBJ2-7; TRBD1 might be the D (5 bases). V was trimmed by 0 bases and J by 4 bases, leaving 19 bases between them. CDR1 LGHDT and CDR2 YNNKEL come from the germline V gene (reference sequence). The CDR3 loop spans 17 amino acids. This CDR3 reads CASSQEPGRAFPYEQYF. In DNA, the CDR3 is TGTGCCAGCAGCCAAGAGCCAGGCAGGGCCTTCCCTTACGAGCAGTACTTC.

The chain employs TRBV2 and TRBJ2-6, with 8 bases that match TRBD1. Unmatched junction bases numbered 8, after V lost 0 bases and J lost 4 bases. The CDR3 is 18 amino acids. Germline loops: CDR1 SNHLY, CDR2 FYNNEI. The CDR3 bases are TGTGCCAGCAGTGAAGCCGGACAGGGACCAGGAGGGGCCAACGTCCTGACTTTC. Protein product: CASSEAGQGPGGANVLTF.

The chain joins TRBV20-1 to TRBJ2-7; D might be TRBD1 (6 bases). This CDR3 has 13 residues. Looked up from germline, CDR1 is DFQATT and CDR2 is SNEGSKA (reference sequence). V lost 1 base and J 3 bases, leaving 10 bases between the germline ends. The CDR3 region is CSARGQVYYEQYF. The DNA of the CDR3 is TGCAGTGCTAGAGGACAGGTGTACTACGAGCAGTACTTC.